This T cell receptor (beta chain) was identified during a study of long-term antiretroviral therapy in people with HIV. With survey level as its setting, the immunoSEQ assay was v3.0. Measured with immunoSEQ multiplex PCR; TCRdb has only the in-frame clones, and not every one. The sample holds about 11,000 clones, about four fifths seen once. The study, taken as a whole, reports: Relative to transplant donor controls, diversity remained lower despite increasing after ART.

Germline CDR1 SQVTM, CDR2 ANQGSEA. V lost 0 bases, J lost 10 bases, and 10 bases lay in between. The CDR3 runs 12 residues. Comment on this clone: Its antigen is currently unknown.

This clonotype was sampled from a man aged 35-49 years with HIV. The chain joins TRBV29-1 to TRBJ2-1; perhaps TRBD2 as D (5 bases). Sample: unsorted PBMCs, taken 1.2 years after starting antiretroviral therapy. CDR3 protein: CSVEERTREQFF. The CDR3 DNA reads as TGCAGCGTTGAAGAACGGACTCGAGAGCAGTTCTTC.